The entry below describes one TCR beta chain. Its specificity is not known. This record comes from a study of cytomegalovirus exposure and HLA in healthy donors. Study details: The approximately 670 first-cohort repertoires and the 120 or so validation repertoires shared the same platform, a later analysis reported. The study's findings and limits: Within the 130 or so validation repertoires, first-cohort TCR clusters tended to co-occur, according to a later analysis. Cytomegalovirus association was listed for approximately 150 TCR beta chains.

This CDR3 is built from 13 residues. Germline V gene sequence: CDR1 LGHNA, CDR2 YSLEER. Trimming removed 1 base from V and 7 bases from J, with 9 bases in between. Only in-frame clones appear in the TCRdb table, and some are missing; sequencing was by immunoSEQ multiplex PCR. The table has roughly 100,000 clones, about 95% seen once; the top ten hold 0.7% to 0.9%. The rearrangement links TRBV4-3 to TRBJ2-3, with D perhaps TRBD1 (6 bases). The sequencing input was PBMCs. The receptor comes from a woman between 18 and 29 years old in good health and CMV-seronegative. The DNA of the CDR3 is TGCGCCAGCAGCCAAGCAGGGGTTAATACGCAGTATTTT. This gives the protein CASSQAGVNTQYF.